The rows below give T cell receptor beta chains drawn from one sample of a study of control samples from healthy donors and cancer patients. Profiling relied on immunoSEQ multiplex PCR, and the TCRdb table lists in-frame clones only, not all of them. The data contain about 96,000 clones, 93% of them singletons. What was sequenced was blood. The origin of the receptors is a man aged 18 to 29 in good health. Both conserved end residues are trimmed from each CDR3.

CDR3 protein | J gene | V gene
ASSLNPSGGNNEQF | TRBJ2-1 | TRBV7-2
ASSLKENFEQY | TRBJ2-7 | TRBV11-3
ASSLIDTGELF | TRBJ2-2 | TRBV10-1
ASSYDGRVQYGYT | TRBJ1-2 | TRBV27
ASSQVGTSYNEQF | TRBJ2-1 | TRBV4-2
AWSGLSYNEQF | TRBJ2-1 | TRBV30
ASSQGGGRNQPQH | TRBJ1-5 | TRBV14
ASSFPRLAGVSYNEQF | TRBJ2-1 | TRBV6-2/TRBV6-3
ASSLVGQGSEQY | TRBJ2-7 | TRBV27
ASRSGAPSSYEQY | TRBJ2-7 | TRBV27
ASSIGWWGDQPQH | TRBJ1-5 | TRBV19
ASSPHGGLAGHGETQY | TRBJ2-5 | TRBV7-3
ASSGGTEAF | TRBJ1-1 | TRBV9
ASSEGTANTEAF | TRBJ1-1 | TRBV7-8
SASRAREYSNQPQH | TRBJ1-5 | TRBV20-1
ASSYSVARDRGYEQY | TRBJ2-7 | TRBV6-2/TRBV6-3
ASSPRQGGYGYT | TRBJ1-2 | TRBV4-3
ASSPESGPPAYGYT | TRBJ1-2 | TRBV18
ASSERIPDEAF | TRBJ1-1 | TRBV2
ASSTTGEENTIY | TRBJ1-3 | TRBV5-6
ASKEQGAENEKLF | TRBJ1-4 | TRBV7-9
ASSESVGPDTQY | TRBJ2-3 | TRBV10-2
ASSYSEGWNTEAF | TRBJ1-1 | TRBV6-5
ASPQGYEQY | TRBJ2-7 | TRBV6-5
ASSPSGTGRYTGELF | TRBJ2-2 | TRBV25-1
ASSDRSYNSPLH | TRBJ1-6 | TRBV27
ASSSRRDTGNGYT | TRBJ1-2 | TRBV7-8
ASSQEGTGLGGYT | TRBJ1-2 | TRBV4-1
ASSLRSGGTTYEQY | TRBJ2-7 | TRBV27
ASNHRPEGRKTQY | TRBJ2-5 | TRBV5-8
ASSGGPEAF | TRBJ1-1 | TRBV11-2
ASSVVVTSFREQF | TRBJ2-1 | TRBV9
ASSVDEMNTEAF | TRBJ1-1 | TRBV9
ASSLGTGQGNEQY | TRBJ2-7 | TRBV7-9
ASSLAGFYGYT | TRBJ1-2 | TRBV5-4
ATSALEGPYGGNEQF | TRBJ2-1 | TRBV15
ASSTYNEQF | TRBJ2-1 | TRBV7-9
ASSLEALH | TRBJ1-6 | TRBV7-9
ASGFGLGDGYT | TRBJ1-2 | TRBV12-5
AWSQVGGRSSGNTIY | TRBJ1-3 | TRBV30
ASSLISPINTGELF | TRBJ2-2 | TRBV7-9
ASSFKGQDTEAF | TRBJ1-1 | TRBV6-6
ASSFLTGWDTEAF | TRBJ1-1 | TRBV5-6
ASPGVGKGEQY | TRBJ2-7 | TRBV7-6
ASGLPMSPFRGYGYT | TRBJ1-2 | TRBV12-5
ASSLTAALGETQY | TRBJ2-5 | TRBV7-3
ASSRVDNQPQH | TRBJ1-5 | TRBV6-6
ASSRDSGNTIY | TRBJ1-3 | TRBV27
ASSSQDRGWEKLF | TRBJ1-4 | TRBV6-5
ASSSFGGPSDYEQY | TRBJ2-7 | TRBV5-6
ASSLSNPDGYT | TRBJ1-2 | TRBV5-1